Listed below are T cell receptor beta chains from one sample, sequenced in a study of shared T cell receptors in the human thymus. TCRdb's copy holds only in-frame clones and misses some; the assay was immunoSEQ multiplex PCR. The sample carries approximately 760,000 clones, 70% to 90% recorded once. These data were also reused for a study on human thymus T cells.

The specimen sequenced was thymocytes. Receptors originate from a girl less than two years old with a congenital heart defect. Both conserved end residues are part of each CDR3.

V gene | CDR3 protein
TRBV7-4 | CASSFLAGGSTDTQYF
TRBV7-8 | CASSVRTRLQDGYTF
TRBV18 | CASSARGNTEAFF
TRBV5-1 | CASRDWGQIQETQYF
TRBV7-2 | CASSLDSSAYNEQFF
TRBV4-1 | CASSPDDPGQSDPDF
TRBV7-2 | CASSLSGLAGCQETQYF
TRBV27 | CASQGGNDMKGNTGELFF
TRBV6-5 | CASITANTEAFF
TRBV28 | CASSLKRLGTSYSPEQYF
TRBV14 | CASSQVASGGKDTQYF
TRBV27 | CASSLGIGVTDTQYF
TRBV4-1 | CASSQAHTPRNTEAFF
TRBV28 | CASRRDTGSYGYTF
TRBV5-8 | CASSLYASISGNTIYF
TRBV28 | CASSLSLAGVWDEQFF
TRBV2 | CATTTTGRRGRDQYEQYF
TRBV27 | CASSLTGQNIQYF
TRBV9 | CASSGLGTGGRNTGELFF
TRBV19 | CASMTGQGQPQHF
TRBV7-4 | CASSRHGTAGLQETQYF
TRBV5-4 | CASSVYRDRDYGYTF
TRBV6-5 | CASRPREGTDTQYF
TRBV6-1 | CASSEKGGLAKNIQYF
TRBV18 | CASSPTDRENTEAFF
TRBV2 | CASSEGTPNVAEAFF
TRBV7-2 | CASSLGLAQQYF
TRBV7-2 | CASSLLAGGVYEQYF
TRBV12-5 | CASGSPARTFATGELFF